This entry lists 25 T cell receptor beta chains sequenced from one sample in a study of radiotherapy plus CTLA-4 blockade in lung cancer. Sequencing used immunoSEQ multiplex PCR; TCRdb keeps in-frame clones, though not all of them. The sample has approximately 83,000 clones; about 78% are singletons. The starting material was peripheral blood, obtained from a patient treated with radiotherapy plus ipilimumab. The receptors were sampled from a human donor with non-small cell lung cancer who had a partial response to radiotherapy plus ipilimumab. Some clones in this sample may be carry-over from other donors' samples.

The genes are TRBV9 and TRBJ2-3, with 8 positions matching TRBD1. Germline CDR1 is SGDLS and CDR2 is YYNGEE. V lost 3 bases to trimming and J lost 1 base; unmatched junction nucleotides: 7. This CDR3 contains 16 residues. CDR3 loop: CASSADRAGRTDTQYF. CDR3 sequence (DNA): TGTGCCAGCAGCGCGGACAGGGCGGGACGCACAGATACGCAGTATTTT.

The CDR3: CASSIGTSGGAGTDTQYF. The CDR3 DNA sequence: TGTGCCAGTAGTATAGGGACTAGCGGGGGGGCCGGCACAGATACGCAGTATTTT. V is TRBV19 and J is TRBJ2-3, with TRBD2 matching 15 bases. The CDR3 loop spans 18 amino acids. CDR1 and CDR2 from the germline V gene are LNHDA and SQIVND (reference sequence). Germline trimming cut 1 base from V and 1 base from J; bases unmatched to any gene: 3.

The chain joins TRBV5-4 to TRBJ2-7; TRBD2 matches at 10 bases. The CDR3 covers 15 residues. V was clipped by 4 bases and J by 4 bases; unmatched bases: 8. Germline V gene lookup returns CDR1 SGHNT and CDR2 YYREEE (reference sequence). CDR3 nucleotide sequence: TGTGCCAGCAGCCAGGGACTAGCGCTCGGTTACGAGCAGTACTTC. Translated, it gives CASSQGLALGYEQYF. The full variable domain, its missing parts supplied by reference TRBV5-4 and TRBJ2-7, is ETGVTQSPTHLIKTRGQQVTLRCSSQSGHNTVSWYQQALGQGPQFIFQYYREEENGRGNFPPRFSGLQFPNYSSELNVNALELDDSALYLCASSQGLALGYEQYFGPGTRLTVT.

The chain uses TRBV19 and TRBJ2-5; TRBD1 agrees at 7 bases. The DNA end lines up better with TRBJ2-7; the J call may be wrong. Germline loops: CDR1 LNHDA, CDR2 SQIVND (reference sequence). This CDR3 contains 14 residues. The CDR3 sequence: CASKGTASSYEQYF. CDR3 nucleotide sequence: TGTGCCAGTAAGGGGACAGCCTCCTCCTACGAGCAGTACTTC.

This chain joins TRBV9 and TRBJ2-1, with TRBD2 matching over 11 bases. This CDR3 comprises 16 residues. The junction had 10 bases not matched to a gene; V was cut back by 1 base and J by 10 bases. The germline V gene encodes CDR1 SGDLS and CDR2 YYNGEE. The CDR3 loop is CASSVLAGGLSREQFF. CDR3 DNA sequence: TGTGCCAGCAGCGTATTAGCGGGGGGGCTGAGTCGGGAGCAGTTCTTC.

The rearrangement joins TRBV28 to TRBJ1-2; TRBD1 is a possible D gene (5 bases). CDR1 is MDHEN and CDR2 is SYDVKM in the germline V gene. The CDR3 contains 15 residues. With 2 bases removed from V and 2 bases from J, the gap between germline ends came to 12 bases. DNA of the CDR3: TGTGCCAGCAGTTTAAGGTGGGGGGGGAACTATGGCTACACCTTC. This translates into CASSLRWGGNYGYTF.

The chain couples TRBV10-1 to TRBJ2-1, with 12 nucleotides matching TRBD1. The CDR3 sequence is 15 residues long. The V gene's germline CDR1 is WNHNN and CDR2 SYGVQD (reference sequence). Losses at the gene ends were 0 bases for V and 10 bases for J; bases not matched to a gene: 4. As DNA, the CDR3 is TGCGCCAGCAGTGAGTCCGGGACAGGGGGCAGGGAGCAGTTCTTC. It yields the protein CASSESGTGGREQFF.

In this sample, this clone turned up a few times. The V and J genes are TRBV28 and TRBJ2-3, with 13 bases fitting TRBD2. Trimming took 2 bases from V and 0 from J; bases not matched to a gene: 8. CDR1 and CDR2 (germline): MDHEN, SYDVKM. The CDR3 has 19 residues. CDR3 coding DNA: TGTGCCAGCAGTTTAATCGGACTAGCGGGGGCTATTAGCACAGATACGCAGTATTTT. This translates into CASSLIGLAGAISTDTQYF. Combining the CDR3 with reference TRBV28 and TRBJ2-3 gives the whole variable domain DVKVTQSSRYLVKRTGEKVFLECVQDMDHENMFWYRQDPGLGLRLIYFSYDVKMKEKGDIPEGYSVSREKKERFSLILESASTNQTSMYLCASSLIGLAGAISTDTQYFGPGTRLTVL.

The rearrangement links TRBV5-4 to TRBJ2-3; the D gene is possibly TRBD2 (5 bases). The CDR3 contains 16 residues. V was clipped by 2 bases and J by 6 bases, with 19 bases between them. Germline assignment: CDR1 SGHNT and CDR2 YYREEE (reference sequence). CDR3 region: CASSLGRAGGRDTQYF. In DNA form, the CDR3 reads TGTGCCAGCAGCTTAGGGCGGGCTGGAGGACGGGATACGCAGTATTTT.

The rearrangement joins TRBV6-5 to TRBJ2-3; no firm D call. The CDR3 totals 13 residues. Germline V lookup: CDR1 MNHEY, CDR2 SVGAGI. V lost 5 bases to trimming and J lost 0 bases, with 6 bases between them. CDR3 amino acids: CASSRISTDTQYF. The CDR3 region has the DNA TGTGCCAGCAGTCGTATTAGCACAGATACGCAGTATTTT.

The gene calls are TRBV6-5 and TRBJ1-4; a weak D match, TRBD1 (5 bases). Germline CDR1 MNHEY, CDR2 SVGAGI. Trimming took off 2 bases at V and 10 bases at J, with 17 bases between the two ends. This CDR3 region has 15 residues. As DNA, the CDR3 is TGTGCCAGCAGTTACAGCGACAGAGATAAAGGAAAACTGTTTTTT. Residues: CASSYSDRDKGKLFF.

The genes are TRBV12-5 and TRBJ2-3; tentatively, D is TRBD1 (8 bases). Deletions cut 6 bases from V and 6 bases from J, with 16 bases between. The CDR3 totals 14 residues. Germline-derived CDR1 and CDR2 are LGHNT and FRNRAP. DNA of the CDR3: TGTGCTAGTGGCCACGGACAGGGAGGGGATACGCAGTATTTT. Encoded protein: CASGHGQGGDTQYF.

This chain uses TRBV29-1 with TRBJ1-2, with D uncertain. The CDR3 has 11 residues. Germline V gene sequence: CDR1 SQVTM, CDR2 ANQGSEA. Trimming took off 6 bases at V and 11 bases at J, with 16 bases between the two ends. CDR3 coding DNA: TGCAGCGTCGTACGAGACCCTAGTTACACCTTC. Protein: CSVVRDPSYTF.

V and J are TRBV28 and TRBJ1-2; no clear D. This CDR3 contains 15 residues. The V gene's germline CDR1 is MDHEN and CDR2 SYDVKM. V lost 2 bases and J 4 bases, leaving 14 bases between the germline ends. The CDR3 is CASSLAIGFSYGYTF. The CDR3 DNA reads TGTGCCAGCAGTTTAGCGATCGGGTTTAGCTATGGCTACACCTTC.

The CDR3 DNA sequence: TGTGCCAGCAGTTCCCACGCCGTAGCTAGCTCTGGAAACACCATATATTTT. It codes for CASSSHAVASSGNTIYF. This rearrangement joins TRBV6-4 to TRBJ1-3; no clear D gene. V was trimmed by 5 bases and J by 0 bases, leaving 17 bases between them. CDR1 MRHNA and CDR2 SNTAGT come from the germline V gene. The CDR3 length is 17 residues.

The gene calls are TRBV5-5 and TRBJ1-4; a weak D match, TRBD1 (6 bases). This CDR3 is 14 amino acids long. Looked up from germline, CDR1 is SGHKS and CDR2 is YYEKEE (reference sequence). V lost 2 bases and J lost 8, with 13 bases in between. CDR3 region: CASSFGGGNEKLFF. CDR3 DNA: TGTGCCAGCAGCTTCGGGGGGGGCAACGAAAAACTGTTTTTT.

The V call is TRBV5-8, the J call TRBJ2-1; 11 bases are a match to TRBD2. Germline CDR1 and CDR2: SGHTS and YDEGEE. The J segment lost 1 base and the V segment lost 4 bases, leaving 4 bases of the junction unmatched. The CDR3 loop spans 16 amino acids. DNA of the CDR3: TGTGCCAGCAGCCAAAGGACTAGCGGGTCCTACAATGAGCAGTTCTTC. Encoded protein: CASSQRTSGSYNEQFF. Full variable domain (outside the CDR3, taken from reference TRBV5-8 and TRBJ2-1): EAGVTQSPTHLIKTRGQQATLRCSPISGHTSVYWYQQALGLGLQFLLWYDEGEERNRGNFPPRFSGRQFPNYSSELNVNALELEDSALYLCASSQRTSGSYNEQFFGPGTRLTVL.

The rearrangement links TRBV19 to TRBJ1-5, with TRBD1 matching over 10 bases. Losses at the gene ends were 6 bases for V and 1 base for J; bases not matched to a gene: 9. This CDR3 has 17 amino acids. The germline V gene encodes CDR1 LNHDA and CDR2 SQIVND (reference sequence). CDR3 DNA sequence: TGTGCCAGTAGACCCGGGACAGGGGATTGGAGCAATCAGCCCCAGCATTTT. Protein sequence: CASRPGTGDWSNQPQHF.

This clone came up a few times. V and J are TRBV7-8 and TRBJ2-2, with D possibly matching TRBD2 (5 bases). Germline CDR1 and CDR2: SGHVS and FQNEAQ. Trimming removed 2 bases from V and 5 bases from J, with 9 bases in between. The length of the CDR3 is 14 residues. DNA of the CDR3: TGTGCCAGCAGCTTATCAGGACTGACCGGGGAGCTGTTTTTT. This sequence encodes CASSLSGLTGELFF.

This rearrangement joins TRBV9 to TRBJ1-6; possible D gene TRBD1, 5 bases. The CDR3 contains 15 residues. With 0 bases removed from V and 9 bases from J, the gap between germline ends came to 13 bases. Germline values: CDR1 SGDLS, CDR2 YYNGEE. The CDR3 sequence: CASSVATGPSSPLHF. CDR3 coding DNA: TGTGCCAGCAGCGTAGCAACAGGTCCTTCTTCACCCCTCCACTTT.

This clone came up a few times. This chain connects TRBV2 to TRBJ2-7; D is possibly TRBD1 (6 bases). V was pared by 6 bases and J by 2 bases, with 11 bases between. The CDR3 runs 13 residues. Germline CDR1 SNHLY, CDR2 FYNNEI. The CDR3 sequence is CASSPWTAYEQYF. The DNA of the CDR3 is TGTGCCAGCAGCCCATGGACAGCCTACGAGCAGTACTTC. The full variable domain, in which reference TRBV2 and TRBJ2-7 provide the parts outside the CDR3, is EPEVTQTPSHQVTQMGQEVILRCVPISNHLYFYWYRQILGQKVEFLVSFYNNEISEKSEIFDDQFSVERPDGSNFTLKIRSTKLEDSAMYFCASSPWTAYEQYFGPGTRLTVT.

The chain links TRBV27 to TRBJ1-6; the match to TRBD1 covers 8 bases. V lost 4 bases, J lost 9 bases, and 5 bases stayed unmatched. Germline lookup yields CDR1 MNHEY and CDR2 SMNVEV (reference sequence). The CDR3 length is 14 residues. Written as DNA, the CDR3 is TGTGCCAGCAGTTCACAGGGGGAGGGTTCACCCCTCCACTTT. Translation: CASSSQGEGSPLHF.

The chain has TRBV14 and TRBJ2-4, with D possibly TRBD2 on 6 matching bases. Trimming left V 0 bases short and J 0 bases short, with 21 bases between. The CDR3 runs 20 residues. The germline gives CDR1 SGHDN, CDR2 FVKESK. The CDR3 DNA sequence: TGTGCCAGCAGCCAAGATTCTGTCGGGTGGCGGGGTTCAGCCAAAAACATTCAGTACTTC. Translation gives CASSQDSVGWRGSAKNIQYF.

This clone came up a few times. J is TRBJ1-4 and V is TRBV6-6; TRBD1 agrees at 7 bases. V shed 6 bases, J shed 4 bases, and the junction held 8 bases outside the gene matches. This CDR3 is built from 15 residues. Looked up from germline, CDR1 is MNHNY and CDR2 is SVGAGI (reference sequence). Here the CDR3 reads CASRIWDSHNEKLFF. CDR3 nucleotide sequence: TGTGCCAGCAGGATTTGGGACAGCCATAATGAAAAACTGTTTTTT.

V usage is TRBV5-6 and J usage is TRBJ1-2, with TRBD1 as a possible D gene (5 bases). The CDR3 is 15 amino acids. V gave up 5 bases and J gave up 0 bases, with 14 bases separating them. From germline, CDR1 is SGHDT and CDR2 YYEEEE. This chain's CDR3 is CASRKRGGANYGYTF. The CDR3 nucleotides are TGTGCCAGCAGGAAGAGGGGAGGGGCTAACTATGGCTACACCTTC.